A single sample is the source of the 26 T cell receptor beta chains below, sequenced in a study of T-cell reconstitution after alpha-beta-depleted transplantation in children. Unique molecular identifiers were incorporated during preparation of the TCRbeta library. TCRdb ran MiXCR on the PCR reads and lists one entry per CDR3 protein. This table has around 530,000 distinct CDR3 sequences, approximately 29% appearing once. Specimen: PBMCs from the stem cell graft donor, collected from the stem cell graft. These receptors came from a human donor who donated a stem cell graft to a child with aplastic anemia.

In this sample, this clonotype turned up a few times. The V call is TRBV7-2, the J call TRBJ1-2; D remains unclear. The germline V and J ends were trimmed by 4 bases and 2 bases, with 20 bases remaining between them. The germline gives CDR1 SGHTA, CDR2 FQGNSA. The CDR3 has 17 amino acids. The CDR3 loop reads CASSSQWGTGINYGYTF. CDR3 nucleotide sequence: TGTGCCAGCAGCTCCCAATGGGGAACCGGGATCAACTATGGCTACACCTTC.

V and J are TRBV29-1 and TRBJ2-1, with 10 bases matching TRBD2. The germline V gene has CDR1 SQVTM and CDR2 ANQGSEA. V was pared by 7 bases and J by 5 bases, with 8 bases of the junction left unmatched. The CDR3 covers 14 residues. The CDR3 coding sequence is TGCAGCGCGGTACTAGCGGGGCGCAACAATGAGCAGTTCTTC. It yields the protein CSAVLAGRNNEQFF.

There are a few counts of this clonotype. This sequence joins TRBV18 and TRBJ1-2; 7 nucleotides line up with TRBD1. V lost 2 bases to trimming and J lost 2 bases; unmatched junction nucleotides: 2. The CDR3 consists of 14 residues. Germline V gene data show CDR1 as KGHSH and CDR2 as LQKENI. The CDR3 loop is CASSPVQGNYGYTF. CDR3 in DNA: TGTGCCAGCTCACCAGTACAGGGGAACTATGGCTACACCTTC.

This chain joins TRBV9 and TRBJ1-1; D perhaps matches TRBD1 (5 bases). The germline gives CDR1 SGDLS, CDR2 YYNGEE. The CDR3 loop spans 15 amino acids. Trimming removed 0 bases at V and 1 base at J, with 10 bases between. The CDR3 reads CASSVADSQNTEAFF. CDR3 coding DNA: TGTGCCAGCAGCGTAGCTGACAGTCAGAACACTGAAGCTTTCTTT. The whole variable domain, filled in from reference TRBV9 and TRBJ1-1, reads DSGVTQTPKHLITATGQRVTLRCSPRSGDLSVYWYQQSLDQGLQFLIQYYNGEERAKGNILERFSAQQFPDLHSELNLSSLELGDSALYFCASSVADSQNTEAFFGQGTRLTVV.

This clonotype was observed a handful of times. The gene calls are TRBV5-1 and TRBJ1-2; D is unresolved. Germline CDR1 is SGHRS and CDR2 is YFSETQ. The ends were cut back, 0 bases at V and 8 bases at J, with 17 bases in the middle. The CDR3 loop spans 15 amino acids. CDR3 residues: CASSLGAGLVSGYTF. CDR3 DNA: TGCGCCAGCAGCTTGGGGGCGGGTTTGGTCTCCGGCTACACCTTC.

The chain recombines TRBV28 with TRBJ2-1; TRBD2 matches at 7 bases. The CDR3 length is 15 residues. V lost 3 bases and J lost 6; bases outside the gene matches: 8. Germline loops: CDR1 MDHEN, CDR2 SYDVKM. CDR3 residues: CASSFASGPINEQFF. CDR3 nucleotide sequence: TGTGCCAGCAGTTTCGCTAGCGGCCCAATCAATGAGCAGTTCTTC.

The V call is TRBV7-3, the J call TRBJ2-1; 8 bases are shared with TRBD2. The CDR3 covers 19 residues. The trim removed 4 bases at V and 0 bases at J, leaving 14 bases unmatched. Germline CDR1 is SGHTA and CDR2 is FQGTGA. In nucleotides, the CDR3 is TGTGCCAGCAGCTACCTACCAAGCGGGAGTCAGGTCTCCTACAATGAGCAGTTCTTC. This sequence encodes CASSYLPSGSQVSYNEQFF.

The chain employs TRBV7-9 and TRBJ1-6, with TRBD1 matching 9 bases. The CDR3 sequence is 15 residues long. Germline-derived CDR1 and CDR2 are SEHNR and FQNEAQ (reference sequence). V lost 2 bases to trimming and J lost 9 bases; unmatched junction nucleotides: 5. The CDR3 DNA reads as TGTGCCAGCAGCTTAAAAATGGACAGGGGTTCACCCCTCCACTTT. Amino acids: CASSLKMDRGSPLHF.

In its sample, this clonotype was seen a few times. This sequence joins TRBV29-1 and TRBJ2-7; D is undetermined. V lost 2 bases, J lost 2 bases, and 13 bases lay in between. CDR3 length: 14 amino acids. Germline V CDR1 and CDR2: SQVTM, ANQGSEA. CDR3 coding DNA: TGCAGCGTTGAATATGTGGGCACTACCTACGAGCAGTACTTC. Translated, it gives CSVEYVGTTYEQYF.

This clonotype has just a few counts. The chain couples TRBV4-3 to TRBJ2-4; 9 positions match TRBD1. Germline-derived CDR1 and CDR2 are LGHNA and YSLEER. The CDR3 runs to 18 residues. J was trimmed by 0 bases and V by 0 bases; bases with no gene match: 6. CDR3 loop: CASSQEPPGQGAKNIQYF. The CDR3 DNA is TGCGCCAGCAGCCAAGAGCCGCCGGGACAGGGAGCCAAAAACATTCAGTACTTC.

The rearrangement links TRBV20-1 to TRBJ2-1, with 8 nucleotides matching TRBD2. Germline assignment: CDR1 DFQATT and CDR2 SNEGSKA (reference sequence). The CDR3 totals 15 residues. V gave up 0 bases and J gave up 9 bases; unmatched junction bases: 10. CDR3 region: CSARDGAGGNLEQFF. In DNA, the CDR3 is TGCAGTGCTAGAGATGGGGCGGGAGGCAACCTTGAGCAGTTCTTC.

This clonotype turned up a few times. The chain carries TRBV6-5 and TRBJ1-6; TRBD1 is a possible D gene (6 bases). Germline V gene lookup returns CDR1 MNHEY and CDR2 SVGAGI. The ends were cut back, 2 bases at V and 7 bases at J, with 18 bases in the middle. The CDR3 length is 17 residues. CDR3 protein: CASSYHSRGPTNSPLHF. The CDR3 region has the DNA TGTGCCAGCAGTTACCACAGCCGGGGGCCCACAAATTCACCCCTCCACTTT.

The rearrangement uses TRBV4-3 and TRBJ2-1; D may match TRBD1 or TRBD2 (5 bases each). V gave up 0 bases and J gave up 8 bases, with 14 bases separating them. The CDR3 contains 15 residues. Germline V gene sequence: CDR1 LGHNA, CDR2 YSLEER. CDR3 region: CASSQEAGAFHEQFF. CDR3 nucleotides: TGCGCCAGCAGCCAAGAAGCCGGGGCTTTCCATGAGCAGTTCTTC.

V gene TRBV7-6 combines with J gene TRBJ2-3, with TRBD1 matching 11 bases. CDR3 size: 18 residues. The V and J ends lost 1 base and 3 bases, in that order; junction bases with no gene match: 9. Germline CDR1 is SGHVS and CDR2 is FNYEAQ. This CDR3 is CASSLEPDRGLETDTQYF. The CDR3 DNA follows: TGTGCCAGCAGCTTAGAGCCGGACAGGGGGCTCGAGACAGATACGCAGTATTTT.

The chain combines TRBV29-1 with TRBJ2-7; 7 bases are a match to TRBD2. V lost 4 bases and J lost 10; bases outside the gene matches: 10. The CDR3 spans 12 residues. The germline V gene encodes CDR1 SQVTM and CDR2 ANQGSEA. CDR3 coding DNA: TGCAGCGTTGTGTGTTTGGGAGGGTCCCAGTACTTC. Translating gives CSVVCLGGSQYF.

Written as DNA, the CDR3 is TGTGCCAGCAGCCAAGTGCAGTCCCGCGGCGCAGATACGCAGTATTTT. Translation gives CASSQVQSRGADTQYF. The genes are TRBV14 and TRBJ2-3, with unresolved D. Germline loops: CDR1 SGHDN, CDR2 FVKESK. The CDR3 loop spans 16 amino acids. Trimming took 1 base from V and 4 from J, leaving 15 bases between them.

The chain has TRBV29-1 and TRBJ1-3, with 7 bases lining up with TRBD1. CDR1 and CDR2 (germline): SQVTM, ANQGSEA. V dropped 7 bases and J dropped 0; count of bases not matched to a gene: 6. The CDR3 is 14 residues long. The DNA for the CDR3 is TGCAGCGCCCGACAGGGAAGCTCTGGAAACACCATATATTTT. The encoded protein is CSARQGSSGNTIYF.

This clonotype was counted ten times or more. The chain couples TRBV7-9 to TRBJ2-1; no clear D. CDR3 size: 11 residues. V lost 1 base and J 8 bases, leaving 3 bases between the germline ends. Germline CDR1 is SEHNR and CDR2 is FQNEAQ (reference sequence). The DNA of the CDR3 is TGTGCCAGCAGCTTAGTCGATGAGCAGTTCTTC. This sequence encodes CASSLVDEQFF.

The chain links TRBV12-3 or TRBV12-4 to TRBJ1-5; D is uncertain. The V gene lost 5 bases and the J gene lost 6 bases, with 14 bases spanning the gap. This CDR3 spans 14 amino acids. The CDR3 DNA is TGTGCCAGCAGTGGTACAGACAAATCTCAGCCCCAGCATTTT. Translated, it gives CASSGTDKSQPQHF.

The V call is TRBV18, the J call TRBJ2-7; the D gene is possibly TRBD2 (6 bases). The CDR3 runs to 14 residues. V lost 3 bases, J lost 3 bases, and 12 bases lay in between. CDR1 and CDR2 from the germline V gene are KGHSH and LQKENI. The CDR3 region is CASSPSGPNYEQYF. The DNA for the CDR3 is TGTGCCAGCTCACCTAGCGGCCCAAACTACGAGCAGTACTTC.

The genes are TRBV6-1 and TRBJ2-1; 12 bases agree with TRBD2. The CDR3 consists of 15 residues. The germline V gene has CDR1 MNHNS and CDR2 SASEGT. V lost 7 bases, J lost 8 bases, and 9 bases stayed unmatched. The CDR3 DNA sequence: TGTGCCAGCATGGCAGGACTAGCGGGGAAGGATGAGCAGTTCTTC. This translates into CASMAGLAGKDEQFF.

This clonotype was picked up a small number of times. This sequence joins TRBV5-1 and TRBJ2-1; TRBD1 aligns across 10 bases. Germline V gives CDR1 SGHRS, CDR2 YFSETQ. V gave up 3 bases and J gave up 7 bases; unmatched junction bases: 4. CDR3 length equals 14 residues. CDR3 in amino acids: CASSSTGGLNEQFF. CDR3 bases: TGCGCCAGCAGCTCGACAGGGGGCCTAAATGAGCAGTTCTTC.

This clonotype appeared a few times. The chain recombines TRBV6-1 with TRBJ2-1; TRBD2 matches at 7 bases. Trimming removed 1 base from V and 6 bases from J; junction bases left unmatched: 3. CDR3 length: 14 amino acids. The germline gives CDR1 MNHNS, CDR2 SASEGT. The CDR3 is CASSEGVAGNEQFF. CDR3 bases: TGTGCCAGCAGTGAAGGGGTAGCGGGCAATGAGCAGTTCTTC.

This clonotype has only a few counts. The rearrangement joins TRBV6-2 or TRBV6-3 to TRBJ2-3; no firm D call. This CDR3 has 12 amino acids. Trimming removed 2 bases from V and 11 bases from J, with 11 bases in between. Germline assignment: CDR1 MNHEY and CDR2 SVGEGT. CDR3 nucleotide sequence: TGTGCCAGCAGTTACCGAGCGATAGGGCAGTATTTT. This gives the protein CASSYRAIGQYF.

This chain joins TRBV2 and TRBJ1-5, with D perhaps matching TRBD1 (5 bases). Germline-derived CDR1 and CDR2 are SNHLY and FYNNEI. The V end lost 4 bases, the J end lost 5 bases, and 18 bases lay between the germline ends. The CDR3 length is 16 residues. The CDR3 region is CASSALRRQSYQPQHF. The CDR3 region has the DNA TGTGCCAGCAGTGCCCTACGACGACAGTCGTATCAGCCCCAGCATTTT.

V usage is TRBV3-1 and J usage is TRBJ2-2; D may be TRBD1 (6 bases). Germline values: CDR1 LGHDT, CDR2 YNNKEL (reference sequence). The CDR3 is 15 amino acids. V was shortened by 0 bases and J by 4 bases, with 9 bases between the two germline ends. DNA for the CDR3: TGTGCCAGCAGCCAAGATAGGGGGATCACCGGGGAGCTGTTTTTT. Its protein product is CASSQDRGITGELFF.